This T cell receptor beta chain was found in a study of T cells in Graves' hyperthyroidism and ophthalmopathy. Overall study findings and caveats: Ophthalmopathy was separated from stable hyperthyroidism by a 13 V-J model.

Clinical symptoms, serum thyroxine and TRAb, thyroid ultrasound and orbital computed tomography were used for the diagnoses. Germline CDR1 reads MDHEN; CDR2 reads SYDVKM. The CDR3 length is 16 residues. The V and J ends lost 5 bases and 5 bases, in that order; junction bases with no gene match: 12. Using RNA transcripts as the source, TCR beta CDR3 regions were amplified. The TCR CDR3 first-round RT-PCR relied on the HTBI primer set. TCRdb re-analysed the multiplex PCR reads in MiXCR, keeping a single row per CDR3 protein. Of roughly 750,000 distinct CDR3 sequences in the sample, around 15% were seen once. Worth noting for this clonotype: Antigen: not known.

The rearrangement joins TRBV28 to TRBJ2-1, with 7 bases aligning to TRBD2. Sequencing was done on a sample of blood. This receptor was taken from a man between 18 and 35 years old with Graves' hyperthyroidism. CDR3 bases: TGTGCCAGCAGTCCCCCGCGCGGGAGCGCCCACAATGAGCAGTTCTTC. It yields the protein CASSPPRGSAHNEQFF.